The 15 T cell receptor beta chains below were found in one sample sequenced in a study of T cell responses to AZD1222 COVID-19 vaccine. Profiled with immunoSEQ multiplex PCR; TCRdb holds only in-frame clones, not every one. The sample gives some 130,000 clones, approximately 80% of which show up once; over 4% is in the top ten. The sequencing here drew on peripheral blood, taken on day 0 of AZD1222 vaccination. These receptors were collected from an adult in good health.

This chain connects TRBV7-6 to TRBJ2-1, with 14 nucleotides matching TRBD2. There are 17 residues in the CDR3. The junction had 6 bases not matched to a gene; V was cut back by 3 bases and J by 5 bases. The germline gives CDR1 SGHVS, CDR2 FNYEAQ. The CDR3: CASSFPTSGGGNNEQFF. The CDR3 nucleotides are TGTGCCAGCAGCTTCCCGACTAGCGGGGGGGGAAACAATGAGCAGTTCTTC. Full variable domain (remainder filled in from reference TRBV7-6 and TRBJ2-1): GAGVSQSPRYKVTKRGQDVALRCDPISGHVSLYWYRQALGQGPEFLTYFNYEAQQDKSGLPNDRFSAERPEGSISTLTIQRTEQRDSAMYRCASSFPTSGGGNNEQFFGPGTRLTVL.

V gene TRBV5-5 combines with J gene TRBJ2-4; D possibly corresponds to TRBD1 (5 bases). The germline CDR1 and CDR2 sequences are SGHKS and YYEKEE (reference sequence). CDR3 length: 18 amino acids. V was cut by 0 bases and J by 0 bases, with 16 bases left in between. For the CDR3, the DNA is TGTGCCAGCAGCTTGGGCAACTCTGGCAGGGTAGCCAAAAACATTCAGTACTTC. Its translation: CASSLGNSGRVAKNIQYF. The full variable domain, in which reference TRBV5-5 and TRBJ2-4 provide the parts outside the CDR3, is DAGVTQSPTHLIKTRGQQVTLRCSPISGHKSVSWYQQVLGQGPQFIFQYYEKEERGRGNFPDRFSARQFPNYSSELNVNALLLGDSALYLCASSLGNSGRVAKNIQYFGAGTRLSVL.

The chain couples TRBV5-1 to TRBJ1-1, with TRBD1 matching over 7 bases. The V gene's germline CDR1 is SGHRS and CDR2 YFSETQ. The V gene end was trimmed by 0 bases and the J gene end by 4 bases; junction bases not matched to a gene: 6. The CDR3 has 15 amino acids. The CDR3 DNA reads TGCGCCAGCAGCTTGGTACAGGGGAGTTTCACTGAAGCTTTCTTT. Translation gives CASSLVQGSFTEAFF. The whole variable domain, remainder taken from reference TRBV5-1 and TRBJ1-1, is KAGVTQTPRYLIKTRGQQVTLSCSPISGHRSVSWYQQTPGQGLQFLFEYFSETQRNKGNFPGRFSGRQFSNSRSEMNVSTLELGDSALYLCASSLVQGSFTEAFFGQGTRLTVV.

This clone was seen a few times. This rearrangement joins TRBV3-1 (or the pseudogene TRBV3-2) to TRBJ2-2; D is perhaps TRBD2 (5 bases). The V and J ends lost 5 bases and 1 base respectively, with 14 bases between them. Germline V gives CDR1 LGHDT, CDR2 YNNKEL (reference sequence). CDR3 size: 16 residues. The CDR3 nucleotides read TGTGCCAGCAGCTCTGGACGGGGAATGAACACCGGGGAGCTGTTTTTT. This encodes CASSSGRGMNTGELFF.

CDR3 sequence: CASKGQMNTEAFF. For the CDR3, the DNA is TGTGCCAGCAAAGGACAGATGAACACTGAAGCTTTCTTT. This sequence joins TRBV6-5 and TRBJ1-1; maybe TRBD1 (6 bases). The CDR3 is 13 amino acids. Trimming cost V 7 bases and J 0 bases, with 9 bases left between them. CDR1 is MNHEY and CDR2 is SVGAGI in the germline V gene.

This clone was seen just once. The CDR3 sequence is CASRPNRLAAYEQYF. The CDR3 coding sequence is TGTGCCAGCAGACCAAACCGTTTAGCAGCCTACGAGCAGTACTTC. The J gene is TRBJ2-7, the V gene TRBV28; D is unresolved. The CDR3 is 15 residues long. Germline CDR1 reads MDHEN; CDR2 reads SYDVKM. V lost 6 bases, J lost 2 bases, and 17 bases lay in between.

The chain uses TRBV19 and TRBJ1-1, with D possibly TRBD1 on 5 matching bases. The germline CDR1 and CDR2 sequences are LNHDA and SQIVND (reference sequence). This CDR3 comprises 15 residues. The V end was cut by 1 base, the J end by 5 bases, with 14 bases between. The CDR3 coding sequence is TGTGCCAGTAGTATAGTCGGGGGAAGGAGGACTGAAGCTTTCTTT. Translation gives CASSIVGGRRTEAFF.

This clone was picked up a small number of times. The J gene is TRBJ2-6, the V gene TRBV28; D is perhaps TRBD2 (5 bases). Germline CDR1 MDHEN, CDR2 SYDVKM. The CDR3 totals 14 residues. V lost 8 bases and J 4 bases, leaving 12 bases between the germline ends. The chain's CDR3 is CASALTRGANVLTF. DNA of the CDR3: TGTGCCAGCGCACTTACTAGGGGGGCCAACGTCCTGACTTTC. Using reference TRBV28 and TRBJ2-6 for the parts outside the CDR3, the full variable domain is DVKVTQSSRYLVKRTGEKVFLECVQDMDHENMFWYRQDPGLGLRLIYFSYDVKMKEKGDIPEGYSVSREKKERFSLILESASTNQTSMYLCASALTRGANVLTFGAGSRLTVL.

The J gene is TRBJ2-6, the V gene TRBV18; D is unclear. The V and J ends lost 1 base and 0 bases respectively, with 19 bases between them. The CDR3 covers 20 residues. The germline gives CDR1 KGHSH, CDR2 LQKENI. CDR3 DNA: TGTGCCAGCTCACCACTAGACCCCGGTAGGCACCTCTCTGGGGCCAACGTCCTGACTTTC. As protein: CASSPLDPGRHLSGANVLTF.

This clone was seen once. The chain joins TRBV3-1 (or the pseudogene TRBV3-2) to TRBJ2-5, with TRBD1 identical over 10 bases. J lost 4 bases, V lost 5 bases, and 4 bases had no gene match. Per germline, CDR1 LGHDT and CDR2 YNNKEL (reference sequence). The CDR3 length is 14 residues. This CDR3 reads CASSSRDRGETQYF. The CDR3 DNA follows: TGTGCCAGCAGCTCCCGGGACAGGGGAGAGACCCAGTACTTC.

The CDR3 loop is CASRPQGRKISYEQYF. The CDR3 DNA sequence: TGTGCCAGCAGACCCCAGGGCAGAAAAATTAGTTACGAGCAGTACTTC. This chain links TRBV6-6 with TRBJ2-7, with D perhaps matching TRBD1 (5 bases). Germline CDR1 is MNHNY and CDR2 is SVGAGI (reference sequence). The germline V and J ends were trimmed by 6 bases and 4 bases, with 22 bases remaining between them. The CDR3 spans 16 residues.

The chain uses TRBV5-1 and TRBJ1-6; TRBD1 matches 7 bases. Germline V gene data show CDR1 as SGHRS and CDR2 as YFSETQ. V shed 0 bases and J 10 bases; nucleotides not matched to a gene: 7. The length of the CDR3 is 15 residues. Written as DNA, the CDR3 is TGCGCCAGCAGCTTGGTTGACAGGGTCGGCTCACCCCTCCACTTT. It translates to CASSLVDRVGSPLHF.

The genes are TRBV14 and TRBJ1-1; D remains ambiguous. From germline, CDR1 is SGHDN and CDR2 FVKESK. V was pared by 0 bases and J by 1 base, with 12 bases between. This CDR3 comprises 16 residues. This CDR3 reads CASSQDLGQWNTEAFF. Here the CDR3 DNA reads TGTGCCAGCAGCCAAGATCTTGGCCAGTGGAACACTGAAGCTTTCTTT.

This chain links TRBV6-1 with TRBJ2-7; D is perhaps TRBD1 (6 bases). V lost 0 bases and J 7 bases, leaving 10 bases between the germline ends. Germline CDR1 reads MNHNS; CDR2 reads SASEGT. The CDR3 is 13 residues long. The CDR3 bases are TGTGCCAGCAGTGAAGCACTTGGGACAGAGCAGTACTTC. Residues: CASSEALGTEQYF.

The chain joins TRBV18 to TRBJ1-1; TRBD1 matches 9 bases. After removal of 0 bases from V and 1 base from J, the junction contained 3 bases not matched to a gene. This CDR3 is 16 amino acids long. CDR1 is KGHSH, CDR2 LQKENI, per germline. CDR3 nucleotide sequence: TGTGCCAGCTCACCACCTCCGGGACAGGGGAACACTGAAGCTTTCTTT. It encodes CASSPPPGQGNTEAFF.